This record concerns one T cell receptor (beta chain) sequence. No antigen is known for it. Other DNA variants within this sample encode the same CDR3. TCRdb's copy holds only in-frame clones and misses some; the assay was immunoSEQ multiplex PCR. This table holds roughly 38,000 clones, 92% found once. The data stem from a study of OX40 agonist ivuxolimab in advanced cancers. Overall study context: Dosing consisted of intravenous ivuxolimab at 0.01 to 10 mg/kg every 2 weeks.

This CDR3 has 15 residues. Germline trimming cut 0 bases from V and 6 bases from J; bases unmatched to any gene: 4. In germline, CDR1 is LGHNA, CDR2 YNFKEQ. General study results and limits: Researchers report that CD8+ T cells had, on average, more expanded clones than CD4+. Clonal expansion from baseline to week 6 occurred in both CD4+ and CD8+ T cells. The work left the antigen specificity of expanded peripheral T cells undetermined.

This receptor was identified in an adult with an advanced solid tumor such as melanoma, head and neck, liver or kidney cancer. The input for sequencing was CD4+ or CD8+ T cells sorted from blood, taken in a trial of the OX40 agonist ivuxolimab. The chain uses TRBV4-2 and TRBJ2-7; 11 bases line up with TRBD1. The CDR3 is CASSQEGQGAAEQYF. CDR3 DNA: TGTGCCAGCAGCCAAGAAGGACAGGGGGCGGCCGAGCAGTACTTC.